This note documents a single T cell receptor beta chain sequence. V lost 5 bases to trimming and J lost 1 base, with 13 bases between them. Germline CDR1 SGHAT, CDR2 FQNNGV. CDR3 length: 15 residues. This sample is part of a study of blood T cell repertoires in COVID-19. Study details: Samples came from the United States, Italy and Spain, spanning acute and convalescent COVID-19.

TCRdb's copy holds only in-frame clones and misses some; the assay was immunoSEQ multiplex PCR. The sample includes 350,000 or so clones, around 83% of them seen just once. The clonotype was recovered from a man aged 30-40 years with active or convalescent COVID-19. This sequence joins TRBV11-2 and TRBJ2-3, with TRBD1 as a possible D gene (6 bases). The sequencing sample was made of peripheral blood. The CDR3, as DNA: TGTGCCAGCAGCCCCCGGGACATAGGCACAGATACGCAGTATTTT. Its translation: CASSPRDIGTDTQYF.